This T cell receptor (beta chain) was identified during a study of T-cell memory formation after mild COVID-19. Study-level results: Of the contracting clones, CD4+ ones lay mainly in CM and EM, and CD8+ ones in EMRA.

TCRdb reprocessed the 5' RACE reads via MiXCR and lists one record per CDR3 protein. The table records around 510,000 distinct CDR3 sequences, roughly 20% of them present only once. As concerns this clonotype: Its antigen remains unidentified.

This TCR came from an adult woman who had mild COVID-19 (a few samples of this study predate the infection). Cell type and time point are not known. The material sequenced was PBMCs or a T cell subset sorted from them (not recorded which).

CDR3 protein: CASSPASGSRSSGNTIYF. The DNA for the CDR3 is TGTGCCAGCTCACCAGCCTCGGGGAGCCGAAGCTCTGGAAACACCATATATTTT. This sequence joins TRBV18 and TRBJ1-3; D is unclear. This CDR3 contains 18 residues. Germline V CDR1 and CDR2: KGHSH, LQKENI. V lost 2 bases and J 0 bases, leaving 17 bases between the germline ends.